Below are 10 T cell receptor beta chains sequenced from a single sample in a study of T cell repertoires in cytomegalovirus infection. TCRdb fed the reads into MiXCR, producing one record per CDR3 protein. The sample has roughly 760,000 distinct CDR3 sequences; under 40% are singletons. Sequences were obtained from PBMCs. These receptors came from a human donor in good health (CMV status not recorded). Some clones in this sample may be carry-over from other donors' samples.

This clonotype has a single count. The CDR3 sequence: CARGGWTDYGYTF. The CDR3 DNA reads as TGTGCCAGGGGGGGATGGACAGACTATGGCTACACCTTC. This chain links TRBV6-4 with TRBJ1-2; maybe TRBD1 (6 bases). CDR3 length: 13 amino acids. The V gene lost 9 bases and the J gene lost 3 bases, with 14 bases spanning the gap. Germline loops: CDR1 MRHNA, CDR2 SNTAGT.

The chain combines TRBV20-1 with TRBJ1-1; no clear D gene. There are 12 residues in the CDR3. The germline gives CDR1 DFQATT, CDR2 SNEGSKA (reference sequence). V was clipped by 6 bases and J by 2 bases, with 10 bases between them. The chain's CDR3 is CSAPPPNTEAFF. The CDR3 DNA sequence: TGCAGTGCCCCACCCCCCAACACTGAAGCTTTCTTT.

The rearrangement links TRBV28 to TRBJ2-5; D is unclear. This CDR3 has 13 amino acids. CDR1 is MDHEN, CDR2 SYDVKM, per germline. Trimming cost V 4 bases and J 5 bases, with 11 bases left between them. CDR3: CASSSTSWETQYF. The CDR3 coding sequence is TGTGCCAGCAGTTCGACATCATGGGAGACCCAGTACTTC.

V and J are TRBV14 and TRBJ1-4; possible D gene TRBD1, 6 bases. CDR3 length: 13 residues. Trimming left V 6 bases short and J 5 bases short, with 10 bases between. Germline CDR1 SGHDN, CDR2 FVKESK. CDR3 amino acids: CASSRGINEKLFF. The CDR3 DNA is TGTGCCAGCAGTAGGGGGATCAATGAAAAACTGTTTTTT.

The chain is built from TRBV7-2 and TRBJ1-2; 11 nucleotides match TRBD1. Losses at the gene ends were 5 bases for V and 2 bases for J; bases not matched to a gene: 7. There are 16 residues in the CDR3. The germline V gene encodes CDR1 SGHTA and CDR2 FQGNSA. CDR3 protein: CASSRTGGLVNYGYTF. CDR3 bases: TGTGCCAGCAGCCGGACAGGGGGCTTGGTGAACTATGGCTACACCTTC.

J is TRBJ1-1 and V is TRBV5-6; D may be TRBD1 (6 bases). The germline V gene encodes CDR1 SGHDT and CDR2 YYEEEE. Between the trimmed V and J ends, which lost 0 bases and 10 bases, there was a span of 19 bases. The CDR3 has 15 residues. CDR3 protein: CASSLGGQGIAGAFF. CDR3 bases: TGTGCCAGCAGCTTGGGGGGTCAGGGGATTGCGGGAGCTTTCTTT.

This clonotype was detected only a few times. One end of the junction varies from germline; a read error may be responsible. V and J are TRBV28 and TRBJ1-5, with 9 bases identical to TRBD1. This CDR3 comprises 12 residues. Germline CDR1 is MDHEN and CDR2 is SYDVKM. CDR3 bases: TGTGCCAGCAGTTTAAGGGACAGGGTCATGGATTTT. Protein sequence: CASSLRDRVMDF. The variable domain in full, with the rest retrieved from reference TRBV28 and TRBJ1-5, is DVKVTQSSRYLVKRTGEKVFLECVQDMDHENMFWYRQDPGLGLRLIYFSYDVKMKEKGDIPEGYSVSREKKERFSLILESASTNQTSMYLCASSLRDRVMDFGDGTRLSIL.

About this clonotype: One end of the junction does not line up with germline, which may come from a read error. The rearrangement uses TRBV6-5 and TRBJ1-2, with D unclear. Germline values: CDR1 MNHEY, CDR2 SVGAGI. The CDR3 has 15 residues. In nucleotides, the CDR3 is TGTGCCAGCAGTCACTCGATGTCAGCTAACTATGGCTACACCTTC. This sequence encodes CASSHSMSANYGYTF.

The chain joins TRBV28 to TRBJ2-5; 9 bases are shared with TRBD2. The CDR3 consists of 14 residues. Losses at the gene ends were 5 bases for V and 5 bases for J; bases not matched to a gene: 6. Per the germline V gene, CDR1 is MDHEN and CDR2 is SYDVKM. The CDR3 sequence: CASSHKRGAETQYF. DNA of the CDR3: TGTGCCAGCAGTCACAAGCGGGGGGCGGAGACCCAGTACTTC.

The gene calls are TRBV28 and TRBJ2-1; D unresolved. Germline lookup yields CDR1 MDHEN and CDR2 SYDVKM. The CDR3 runs to 14 residues. V gave up 1 base and J gave up 2 bases, with 6 bases separating them. CDR3 coding DNA: TGTGCCAGCAGTTTATCAGCCCCCTACAATGAGCAGTTCTTC. It is translated as CASSLSAPYNEQFF. Variable domain in full (rest from reference TRBV28 and TRBJ2-1): DVKVTQSSRYLVKRTGEKVFLECVQDMDHENMFWYRQDPGLGLRLIYFSYDVKMKEKGDIPEGYSVSREKKERFSLILESASTNQTSMYLCASSLSAPYNEQFFGPGTRLTVL.